This entry is about one TCR beta chain. How the authors handled the data: Nucleated cell number was recorded as an estimate derived from reference gene primer amplification. Data came from immunoSEQ multiplex PCR; TCRdb stores just in-frame clones and leaves some out. D and trimming come from the DNA, and the V and J calls and clone size come from that table. The profile shows over 65,000 clones, approximately 86% of them singletons. The data originate from a study of blood T cell repertoires in COVID-19. As for the study in general: Acute and convalescent COVID-19 samples came from the United States, Italy and Spain. PBMCs, B-cell-depleted T cells, or T cells provided the cDNA or gDNA that made up the material.

This TCR was recovered from an elderly man with active or convalescent COVID-19. The sample consisted of peripheral blood.

The CDR3: CSARTGLSTEAFF. In DNA, the CDR3 is TGCAGCGCCAGGACAGGGTTAAGCACTGAAGCTTTCTTT. The chain recombines TRBV29-1 with TRBJ1-1; 8 positions match TRBD1. The CDR3 is 13 amino acids. Germline assignment: CDR1 SQVTM and CDR2 ANQGSEA. V lost 7 bases, J lost 4 bases, and 8 bases stayed unmatched. The whole variable domain, remainder taken from reference TRBV29-1 and TRBJ1-1, is SAVISQKPSRDICQRGTSLTIQCQVDSQVTMMFWYRQQPGQSLTLIATANQGSEATYESGFVIDKFPISRPNLTFSTLTVSNMSPEDSSIYLCSARTGLSTEAFFGQGTRLTVV.